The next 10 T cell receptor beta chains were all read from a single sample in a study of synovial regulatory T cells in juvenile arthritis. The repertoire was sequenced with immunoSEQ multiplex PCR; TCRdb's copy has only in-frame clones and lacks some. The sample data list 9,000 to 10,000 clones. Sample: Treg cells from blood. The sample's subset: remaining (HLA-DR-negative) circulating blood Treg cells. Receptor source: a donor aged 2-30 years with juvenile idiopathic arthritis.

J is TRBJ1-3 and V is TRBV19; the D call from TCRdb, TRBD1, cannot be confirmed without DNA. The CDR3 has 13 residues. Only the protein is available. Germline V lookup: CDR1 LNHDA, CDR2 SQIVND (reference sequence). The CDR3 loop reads CASRDRAGNTIYF.

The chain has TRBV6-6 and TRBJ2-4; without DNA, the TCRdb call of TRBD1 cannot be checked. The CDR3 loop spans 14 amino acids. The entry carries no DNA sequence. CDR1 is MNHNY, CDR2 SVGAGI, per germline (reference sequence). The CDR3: CASSYTGAKNIQYF.

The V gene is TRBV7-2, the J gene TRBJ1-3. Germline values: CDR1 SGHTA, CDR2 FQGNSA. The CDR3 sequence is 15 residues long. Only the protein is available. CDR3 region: CASSFRWSSGNTIYF.

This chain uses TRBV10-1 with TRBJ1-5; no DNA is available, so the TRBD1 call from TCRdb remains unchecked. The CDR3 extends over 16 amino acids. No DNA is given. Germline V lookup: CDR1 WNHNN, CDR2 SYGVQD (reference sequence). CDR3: CASSEWTDSRNQPQHF.

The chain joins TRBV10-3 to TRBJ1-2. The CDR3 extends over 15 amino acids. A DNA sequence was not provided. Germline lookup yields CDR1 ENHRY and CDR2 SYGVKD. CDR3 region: CAISPSVDQLNGYTF.

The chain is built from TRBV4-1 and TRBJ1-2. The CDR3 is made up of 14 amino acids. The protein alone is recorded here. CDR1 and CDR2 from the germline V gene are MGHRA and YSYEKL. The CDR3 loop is CASSQQETNYGYTF.

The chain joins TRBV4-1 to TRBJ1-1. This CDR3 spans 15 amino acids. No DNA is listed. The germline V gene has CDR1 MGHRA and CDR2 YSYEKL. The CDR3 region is CASNKGRGLNTEAFF.

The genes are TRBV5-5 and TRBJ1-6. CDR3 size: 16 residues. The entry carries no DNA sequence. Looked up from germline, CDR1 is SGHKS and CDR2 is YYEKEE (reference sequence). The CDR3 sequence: CASRLAGSSYNSPLHF.

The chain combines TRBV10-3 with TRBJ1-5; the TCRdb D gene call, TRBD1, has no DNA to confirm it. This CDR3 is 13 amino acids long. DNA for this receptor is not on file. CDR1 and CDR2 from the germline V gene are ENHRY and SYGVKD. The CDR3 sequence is CAINQGSNQPQHF.

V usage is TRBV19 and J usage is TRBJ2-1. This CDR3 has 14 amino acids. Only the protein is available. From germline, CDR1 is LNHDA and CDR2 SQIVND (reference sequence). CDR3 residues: CASSPKWGYNEQFF.